This T cell receptor (beta chain) came from a study of human T cells and chemical hapten exposure. Attachment of unique molecular identifiers to individual cDNA molecules was performed in the library. Each CDR3 protein gets one entry after TCRdb re-called the RACE reads with MiXCR. The table includes 200,000 to 300,000 distinct CDR3 sequences, about 9.4% detected once. CDR1 SEHNR and CDR2 FQNEAQ come from the germline V gene (reference sequence). V lost 5 bases and J 5 bases, leaving 13 bases between the germline ends. The CDR3 is made up of 14 amino acids. Concerning this clonotype: The target antigen is unknown.

Notes on the study in general: Against controls, expanded TCRs gave rise to significantly more large CDR3 similarity clusters.

Time point noted: pre-sensitization, week 0. The treatment was: therapeutic diphenylcyclopropenone sensitization with weekly scalp DPC. Samples of blood were obtained prior to the application of each patch test. The starting material, unfractionated whole blood, was used for total RNA extraction. The chain is built from TRBV7-9 and TRBJ1-5; perhaps TRBD1 as D (5 bases). The sample here was whole blood, taken in connection with sensitization to the hapten diphenylcyclopropenone (DPC). This clonotype was obtained from a woman in her thirties or forties with alopecia areata. Some clones in this sample may be carry-over from other donors' samples. CDR3 sequence (DNA): TGTGCCAGCAGCAACCGGGACGGCGATCAGCCCCAGCATTTT. It encodes CASSNRDGDQPQHF.